These T cell receptor beta chains were read from a single sample in a study of blood T cell repertoires in COVID-19. Measured with immunoSEQ multiplex PCR; TCRdb has only the in-frame clones, and not every one. The repertoire includes 300,000 or so clones, about nine tenths of them detected once, and more than 9% sits in the top ten. Sequencing was carried out using PBMCs or T cells enriched from blood (not recorded which). The receptor set was obtained from a woman aged 18-29 years who had recovered from COVID-19. The CDR3 runs from the conserved cysteine through the conserved F or W. Each record gives: V gene, J gene, CDR3 length, D gene, clone size, CDR3 protein, CDR3 DNA. D genes are given only for firm matches. Size is stated for part of the rows, as once, few or many counts, or as a class when the clone is expanded.

TRBV3-1/TRBV3-2	TRBJ2-7	14	-	-	CASSHRDTPYEQYF	TGTGCCAGCAGCCACCGGGACACCCCCTACGAGCAGTACTTC
TRBV19	TRBJ1-4	15	-	-	CASTPVSATNEKLFF	TGTGCCAGTACCCCCGTGAGCGCAACTAATGAAAAACTGTTTTTT
TRBV5-1	TRBJ1-2	14	TRBD1	-	CASSSPGGGYGYTF	TGCGCCAGCAGCTCGCCAGGGGGCGGCTATGGCTACACCTTC
TRBV19	TRBJ2-7	16	TRBD1	-	CASSIVGTGRTYEQYF	TGTGCCAGTAGTATAGTAGGGACAGGGCGGACCTACGAGCAGTACTTC
TRBV7-3	TRBJ2-1	17	-	-	CASSSLPRMSSYNEQFF	TGTGCCAGCAGCTCTCTTCCCCGCATGAGCTCCTACAATGAGCAGTTCTTC
TRBV19	TRBJ1-1	14	-	-	CASSSRGGFTEAFF	TGTGCCAGTAGCTCCCGCGGTGGATTCACTGAAGCTTTCTTT
TRBV7-2	TRBJ2-5	16	TRBD2	-	CASSLGGSGRRETQYF	TGTGCCAGCAGCTTAGGGGGCAGCGGGAGGAGGGAGACCCAGTACTTC
TRBV19	TRBJ2-2	15	-	-	CASSIQGTPTGELFF	TGTGCCAGTAGTATACAAGGGACACCTACCGGGGAGCTGTTTTTT
TRBV7-9	TRBJ2-7	16	TRBD2	-	CASSSFSGGAGSEQYF	TGTGCCAGCAGCTCTTTTAGCGGGGGGGCCGGGTCCGAGCAGTACTTC
TRBV5-6	TRBJ1-5	14	TRBD1	-	CASSGAQGDQPQHF	TGTGCCAGCAGCGGAGCACAGGGGGATCAGCCCCAGCATTTT
TRBV24-1	TRBJ2-5	14	-	few	CATSDLYTQETQYF	TGTGCCACCAGTGATTTGTACACCCAAGAGACCCAGTACTTC
TRBV7-8	TRBJ2-5	13	TRBD1	once	CASSRDSQETQYF	TGTGCCAGCAGCCGGGACAGCCAAGAGACCCAGTACTTC
TRBV27	TRBJ1-2	14	TRBD1	-	CASSLDRGIYGYTF	TGTGCCAGCAGTTTGGACAGGGGGATTTATGGCTACACCTTC
TRBV10-3	TRBJ1-1	15	-	-	CAISDGQNMNTEAFF	TGTGCCATCAGTGATGGACAGAACATGAACACTGAAGCTTTCTTT
TRBV4-1	TRBJ2-1	15	TRBD2	once	CASSQASGGGNEQFF	TGCGCCAGCAGCCAAGCTAGCGGGGGAGGGAATGAGCAGTTCTTC
TRBV5-1	TRBJ1-1	13	-	-	CASRLGYSTEAFF	TGCGCCAGCCGGTTGGGGTATAGCACTGAAGCTTTCTTT
TRBV27	TRBJ1-5	18	-	-	CASSLSRTRVVCNQPQHF	TGTGCCAGCAGTTTATCCCGGACACGGGTGGTGTGCAATCAGCCCCAGCATTTT
TRBV18	TRBJ2-1	21	TRBD1	once	CASSPHRQGMAERRLYNEQFF	TGTGCCAGCTCACCGCATCGACAGGGCATGGCAGAGCGGAGGTTATACAATGAGCAGTTCTTC
TRBV6-6	TRBJ1-6	14	-	-	CASSTEGGNSPLHF	TGTGCCAGCAGTACAGAGGGAGGCAATTCACCCCTCCACTTT
TRBV9	TRBJ1-2	13	-	-	CASSVVGGYGYTF	TGTGCCAGCAGCGTAGTAGGAGGTTATGGCTACACCTTC
TRBV7-9	TRBJ2-7	14	-	-	CASSLAQGTYEQYF	TGTGCCAGCAGCTTAGCTCAGGGGACGTACGAGCAGTACTTC
TRBV3-1/TRBV3-2	TRBJ1-3	16	-	once	CASSLQGRIAGNTIYF	TGTGCCAGCAGCCTCCAGGGGCGGATTGCTGGAAACACCATATATTTT
TRBV28	TRBJ1-5	14	-	-	CASTNGQANQPQHF	TGTGCCAGCACCAATGGGCAGGCAAACCAGCCCCAGCATTTT
TRBV7-9	TRBJ1-1	14	TRBD1	-	CASSLARGRTEAFF	TGTGCCAGCAGCTTAGCCAGGGGGAGAACTGAAGCTTTCTTT
TRBV7-3	TRBJ1-1	13	TRBD1	-	CASSQQGGTEAFF	TGTGCCAGCAGCCAACAGGGGGGAACTGAAGCTTTCTTT
TRBV2	TRBJ2-7	14	TRBD1	-	CASLARDRSYEQYF	TGTGCCAGTCTAGCCCGGGACAGGAGCTACGAGCAGTACTTC
TRBV14	TRBJ2-4	17	TRBD1	-	CASSQRKGQGGGNIQYF	TGTGCCAGCAGCCAGAGAAAGGGACAGGGGGGAGGAAACATTCAGTACTTC
TRBV11-1	TRBJ2-2	16	-	-	CASSLLRGTNTGELFF	TGTGCCAGCAGCTTACTACGGGGTACGAACACCGGGGAGCTGTTTTTT